These T cell receptor beta chains were read from a single sample in a study of T cells in localized non-small cell lung cancer. The data were produced by immunoSEQ multiplex PCR, yet TCRdb's version contains in-frame clones alone and is incomplete. The data contain some 41,000 clones, 75% to 95% of them singletons. The starting material was PBMCs, obtained before any cancer treatment. These receptors came from a woman aged 40-69 years with stage II lung adenocarcinoma. CDR3s include the opening cysteine and the closing phenylalanine or tryptophan. A D gene is named only where the DNA matches it firmly. A row's size may be missing; if present it is once, few, many or a size class.

d_gene,j_gene,v_gene,abundance,CDR3nt,CDR3aa
.,TRBJ1-1,TRBV7-6,once,TGTGCCAGCAGCTCCTACAGGGTAGGGGCTGAAGCTTTCTTT,CASSSYRVGAEAFF
.,TRBJ2-5,TRBV5-6,.,TGTGCCAGCAGCTTGGAGAACCAAGAGACCCAGTACTTC,CASSLENQETQYF
TRBD2,TRBJ2-1,TRBV7-6,.,TGTGCCAGCAGCTCTCGGACTAGCAGGTACAATGAGCAGTTCTTC,CASSSRTSRYNEQFF
TRBD1,TRBJ1-2,TRBV4-2,.,TGTGCCAGCAGCCAAAACCGCGGACAGGGGGTCGACTATGGCTACACCTTC,CASSQNRGQGVDYGYTF
.,TRBJ2-7,TRBV7-9,.,TGTGCCAGCAGCTTACTAGGACAGACCTACGAGCAGTACTTC,CASSLLGQTYEQYF
.,TRBJ1-4,TRBV7-6,.,TGTGCCAGCAGCTTTAGTGCAACTAATGAAAAACTGTTTTTT,CASSFSATNEKLFF
.,TRBJ2-1,TRBV28,.,TGTGCCAGCAGTTTCTGGGACACCTCCAATGAGCAGTTCTTC,CASSFWDTSNEQFF
.,TRBJ1-2,TRBV19,.,TGTGCCAGTACCCCTGGGGCTACTCAGGGCTACACCTTC,CASTPGATQGYTF
TRBD1,TRBJ1-5,TRBV18,few,TGTGCCAGCTCACCTGATGGGGACAGTTATCAGCCCCAGCATTTT,CASSPDGDSYQPQHF
TRBD1,TRBJ1-1,TRBV4-1,.,TGCGCCAGCAGCCAAGATCAGGGGGGCACTGAAGCTTTCTTT,CASSQDQGGTEAFF
.,TRBJ1-5,TRBV2,.,TGTGCCAGTTGGGGGGTTGGCAATCAGCCCCAGCATTTT,CASWGVGNQPQHF
TRBD2,TRBJ2-5,TRBV2,.,TGTGCCAGCAGTGGAGGACTAGCGGTATTCCAAGAGACCCAGTACTTC,CASSGGLAVFQETQYF
TRBD2,TRBJ2-3,TRBV19,.,TGTGCCAGTAGTATTCTAGCGGGGGGCACAGATACGCAGTATTTT,CASSILAGGTDTQYF
TRBD2,TRBJ2-7,TRBV7-6,.,TGTGCCAGCAGCGAGCGACTAGCGGGCTACGAGCAGTACTTC,CASSERLAGYEQYF
TRBD2,TRBJ2-7,TRBV4-1,.,TGCGCCAGCAGCCAAGGGGGGGGACTAGCGGGAGATCAGCAGTACTTC,CASSQGGGLAGDQQYF
TRBD1,TRBJ1-3,TRBV5-4,once,TGTGCCAGCAGCTGGACAGGGTCTGGAAACACCATATATTTT,CASSWTGSGNTIYF
.,TRBJ1-1,TRBV27,.,TGTGCCAGCAGTCTCAGGGTAGTTCGAACGAACACTGAAGCTTTCTTT,CASSLRVVRTNTEAFF
.,TRBJ2-3,TRBV7-3,.,TGTGCCAGCAGCCCCGTAGCGACGAGCACAGATACGCAGTATTTT,CASSPVATSTDTQYF
TRBD2,TRBJ2-1,TRBV4-1,.,TGCGCCAGCAGCCTTATGACTGAGGGACTAGCGGGGGAGAATGAGCAGTTCTTC,CASSLMTEGLAGENEQFF
TRBD1,TRBJ1-5,TRBV5-8,.,TGTGCCAGCAGCTTGATTTTTGAGGGGGCCGGGCAGCCCCAGCATTTT,CASSLIFEGAGQPQHF
.,TRBJ2-4,TRBV5-1,.,TGCGCCAGCAGCTTATATACGGGATTAGCCAAAAACATTCAGTACTTC,CASSLYTGLAKNIQYF
.,TRBJ2-1,TRBV6-5,few,TGTGCCAGCAGTTACTCGCAACAGATCTACAATGAGCAGTTCTTC,CASSYSQQIYNEQFF
.,TRBJ1-4,TRBV7-6,.,TGTGCCAGCAGCTTAGTGTTGGGGGACTTACAGGGCCCAGAAAAACTGTTTTTT,CASSLVLGDLQGPEKLFF
.,TRBJ1-2,TRBV19,.,TGTGCCAGTAGCCCCCCCCTGCGGAATCCAAACTATGGCTACACCTTC,CASSPPLRNPNYGYTF
TRBD1,TRBJ1-2,TRBV2,.,TGTGCCAGCAGTATCTTACAGGGGGCGTCGGGTGGCTACACCTTC,CASSILQGASGGYTF
.,TRBJ2-5,TRBV28,.,TGTGCCAGCAGTACCCCCACTAGTACGGAGACCCAGTACTTC,CASSTPTSTETQYF
TRBD1,TRBJ1-1,TRBV9,.,TGTGCCAGCAGCGTAGACTCGGGTTCGACAGGGCAGGCTTTCTTT,CASSVDSGSTGQAFF
.,TRBJ2-2,TRBV9,.,TGTGCCAGCAGCGTAGAAGGGAACACCGGGGAGCTGTTTTTT,CASSVEGNTGELFF
.,TRBJ1-5,TRBV12-2,once,TGTGCAAGTCGCTTAGATCTCGAGTATAGCAATCAGCCCCAGCATTTT,CASRLDLEYSNQPQHF
TRBD2,TRBJ2-7,TRBV2,.,TGTGCCAGTCAGGCGGGGGGGGCTGCCTTAGGCTACGAGCAGTACTTC,CASQAGGAALGYEQYF
.,TRBJ2-6,TRBV15,.,TGTGCCACCAGCAGAGCGGGGGCTATTGGGGCCAACGTCCTGACTTTC,CATSRAGAIGANVLTF
TRBD2,TRBJ2-7,TRBV5-4,.,TGTGCCAGCGGAGCTAGCGGGGATAGACAGCAGTACTTC,CASGASGDRQQYF
TRBD1,TRBJ1-4,TRBV27,once,TGTGCCAGCAGTCCCGCAGGGGGATGGAATGAAAAACTGTTTTTT,CASSPAGGWNEKLFF
TRBD1,TRBJ2-7,TRBV5-8,.,TGTGCCAGCAGCTCGGGGACAGGGGGCATCTACGAGCAGTACTTC,CASSSGTGGIYEQYF
.,TRBJ1-5,TRBV4-1,.,TGCGCCAGCAGCCAAGATGAGGGGAGCAATCAGCCCCAGCATTTT,CASSQDEGSNQPQHF
.,TRBJ1-2,TRBV6-5,.,TGTGCCAGCAGTCTTGGGACGGTCTATGGCTACACCTTC,CASSLGTVYGYTF
TRBD1,TRBJ2-7,TRBV7-6,.,TGTGCCAGCAGCCCATCCATAGGGGACAGATTATACGAGCAGTACTTC,CASSPSIGDRLYEQYF
TRBD1,TRBJ2-2,TRBV5-1,.,TGCGCCAGCAGTAAGGGGGACAGGGACACCGGGGAGCTGTTTTTT,CASSKGDRDTGELFF
.,TRBJ1-1,TRBV21-1,.,TGTGCCAGCAGCAAAACAGTTGAAGCTTTCTTT,CASSKTVEAFF
.,TRBJ2-2,TRBV6-6,.,TGTGCCAGCAACACGGGCGGTAACACCGGGGAGCTGTTTTTT,CASNTGGNTGELFF
TRBD2,TRBJ2-7,TRBV5-1,.,TGCGCCAGCAGCTTGGTGGGAACTACTAGCGGGAGTACCTACGAGCAGTACTTC,CASSLVGTTSGSTYEQYF
.,TRBJ1-5,TRBV5-6,.,TGTGCCAGCAGCTTCGGGGGGCAGCCCCAGCATTTT,CASSFGGQPQHF
.,TRBJ2-2,TRBV28,.,TGTGCCAGCAGCCCAACAGGGATGGATACGGGGACCGGGGAGCTGTTTTTT,CASSPTGMDTGTGELFF
.,TRBJ1-2,TRBV4-1,.,TGCGCCAGCAGCCAAGAATTGAAGGGGCCCTATGGCTACACCTTC,CASSQELKGPYGYTF
.,TRBJ2-7,TRBV19,.,TGTGCCAGTAGCCGTGACAGGAGCTCCTACGAGCAGTACTTC,CASSRDRSSYEQYF
TRBD1,TRBJ2-7,TRBV5-6,.,TGTGCCAGCAGCCTACTTGGGACAGGACTTAACTACGAGCAGTACTTC,CASSLLGTGLNYEQYF
.,TRBJ2-5,TRBV5-1,.,TGCGCCAGCAGCTTGGCCGGAAGGACCCAAGAGACCCAGTACTTC,CASSLAGRTQETQYF
.,TRBJ2-5,TRBV11-2,.,TGTGCCAGCAGCTTAGTTAGGGCTGAGGGGGAGACCCAGTACTTC,CASSLVRAEGETQYF
.,TRBJ2-7,TRBV18,.,TGTGCCAGCTCACTACAGGGTCCCCCCTACGAGCAGTACTTC,CASSLQGPPYEQYF
TRBD1,TRBJ2-5,TRBV27,.,TGTGCCAGCAGTCACGACAGGGTAGCGCCGAAGACCCAGTACTTC,CASSHDRVAPKTQYF
TRBD2,TRBJ2-7,TRBV7-8,.,TGTGCCAGCTCCCCGGGGACTAGCGGGAGAGGGGTCGAGCAGTACTTC,CASSPGTSGRGVEQYF
TRBD2,TRBJ2-1,TRBV11-1,.,TGTGCCAGCAGCCCCGAAAGGGGGACTAGCGGTTACAATGAGCAGTTCTTC,CASSPERGTSGYNEQFF
.,TRBJ1-5,TRBV2,few,TGTGCCAGCAGCTGGGGGTATAGCAATCAGCCCCAGCATTTT,CASSWGYSNQPQHF
.,TRBJ1-5,TRBV19,.,TGTGCCAGTAGTATGGGCAGGAATAGCAATCAGCCCCAGCATTTT,CASSMGRNSNQPQHF